Listed below are T cell receptor beta chains from one sample, sequenced in a study of a mutant IDH1 vaccine in newly diagnosed glioma. Clones were read by immunoSEQ multiplex PCR, and TCRdb kept only the in-frame ones, dropping some. The sample includes fewer than 35,000 clones, approximately 88% of them seen just once. These receptors have no identified antigens. Source: PBMCs, taken from a glioma patient whose treatment included an IDH1 peptide vaccine. The receptor source for this set is a man aged 35-49 years with glioma. CDR3s include the opening cysteine and the closing phenylalanine or tryptophan. Each record gives: clone size, V gene, D gene, J gene, CDR3 DNA, CDR3 protein. D genes are given only for firm matches. Not all rows give a size; the values are once, few, many and, for expanded clones, a class.

.,TRBV6-7,TRBD1,TRBJ1-5,TGTGCCAGCAGTCGGGGCCGGGACAGGGGGCAGATGGGCAATCAGCCCCAGCATTTT,CASSRGRDRGQMGNQPQHF
.,TRBV19,TRBD1,TRBJ1-3,TGTGCCAGTACCCCTGGACAGGGGGAAAACACCATATATTTT,CASTPGQGENTIYF
.,TRBV6-5,.,TRBJ1-2,TGTGCCAGCACCAAGGGATATGGCTACACCTTC,CASTKGYGYTF
once,TRBV7-2,.,TRBJ2-5,TGTGCCAGCAGCCAACCGGACAGTTCGAAGACCCAGTACTTC,CASSQPDSSKTQYF
.,TRBV5-4,TRBD1,TRBJ1-2,TGTGCCAGCAGCTCGGGGGACAGCTATGGCTACACCTTC,CASSSGDSYGYTF
once,TRBV6-1,.,TRBJ1-1,TGTGCCAGCAGTGAATCGGGCAGGAACACTGAAGCTTTCTTT,CASSESGRNTEAFF
.,TRBV28,.,TRBJ2-1,TGTGCCAGCAGTTCCCCTTTCCACAATGAGCAGTTCTTC,CASSSPFHNEQFF
once,TRBV15,TRBD1,TRBJ2-5,TGTGCCACCAGCGGAGACACAGGGGGAGAGACCCAGTACTTC,CATSGDTGGETQYF
once,TRBV6-6,.,TRBJ2-2,TGTGCCAGCAGTTACTCCCAGGAGGCCGGGGAGCTGTTTTTT,CASSYSQEAGELFF
.,TRBV6-4,TRBD1,TRBJ1-1,TGTGCCAGCAGTGACGGAGGACAGGGACGTGAAGCTTTCTTT,CASSDGGQGREAFF
.,TRBV27,.,TRBJ2-3,TGTGCCAGCAGTTTATATCTGGCGGGGGCCCCCCTTCTCACAGATACGCAGTATTTT,CASSLYLAGAPLLTDTQYF